These 21 T cell receptor beta chains share one sample of origin, sequenced in a study of Graves' ophthalmopathy and Graves' hyperthyroidism. For repertoire sequencing, the TCR beta CDR3 regions were amplified from RNA transcripts. In the first round, RT-PCR was carried out with HTBI primers, and a multiplex PCR formed the second round. TCRdb called the multiplex PCR reads again in MiXCR, with one record for every CDR3 protein. The repertoire holds 450,000 or so distinct CDR3 sequences, with about 15% as singletons. Source material: blood. The receptors were gathered from a woman aged 25 to 45 with Graves' ophthalmopathy.

This clonotype was counted at least ten times. The chain combines TRBV2 with TRBJ2-5; D gene ambiguous. Looked up from germline, CDR1 is SNHLY and CDR2 is FYNNEI. The CDR3 runs 14 residues. The germline V and J ends were trimmed by 1 base and 1 base, with 7 bases remaining between them. The CDR3 DNA follows: TGTGCCAGCAGTGAAGGTGCAGGCCAAGAGACCCAGTACTTC. Its translation is CASSEGAGQETQYF.

This clonotype was seen many times. The chain employs TRBV7-8 and TRBJ1-1; TRBD1 agrees at 7 bases. Germline V gene sequence: CDR1 SGHVS, CDR2 FQNEAQ. J lost 1 base, V lost 5 bases, and 7 bases had no gene match. The CDR3 totals 15 residues. Here the CDR3 reads CASSKVGTANTEAFF. The CDR3 bases are TGTGCCAGCAGCAAGGTCGGGACAGCGAACACTGAAGCTTTCTTT.

This clonotype was seen many times. The chain has TRBV30 and TRBJ2-2; 7 bases map to TRBD1. Germline trimming cut 2 bases from V and 8 bases from J; bases unmatched to any gene: 8. The germline gives CDR1 GTSNPN, CDR2 SVGIG (reference sequence). CDR3 length: 14 residues. The DNA for the CDR3 is TGTGCCTGGAGTATCAAGGGGGCGGCAGGGGAGCTGTTTTTT. As protein: CAWSIKGAAGELFF.

This clonotype has at least ten counts. V gene TRBV19 combines with J gene TRBJ1-5; D gene uncertain. The V end lost 4 bases, the J end lost 1 base, and 20 bases lay between the germline ends. This CDR3 comprises 18 residues. The germline V gene has CDR1 LNHDA and CDR2 SQIVND (reference sequence). CDR3 sequence reads: CASSNPPLGPASNQPQHF. In DNA, the CDR3 is TGTGCCAGTAGTAACCCACCCCTGGGCCCCGCGAGCAATCAGCCCCAGCATTTT.

This clonotype was counted ten times or more. CDR3 sequence reads: CASSLFGFDEQYF. CDR3 DNA: TGTGCCAGCAGTTTATTCGGGTTTGACGAGCAGTACTTC. This chain uses TRBV27 with TRBJ2-7, with D unresolved. Germline V gene lookup returns CDR1 MNHEY and CDR2 SMNVEV (reference sequence). The CDR3 sequence is 13 residues long. Trimming took off 1 base at V and 5 bases at J, with 9 bases between the two ends.

This clonotype was seen many times. This chain joins TRBV29-1 and TRBJ2-7, with D perhaps matching TRBD2 (6 bases). V shed 4 bases and J shed 5 bases, with 12 bases lying between them. The V gene's germline CDR1 is SQVTM and CDR2 ANQGSEA. This CDR3 spans 12 amino acids. CDR3 sequence reads: CSVGREMDEQYF. The DNA of the CDR3 is TGCAGCGTTGGTCGGGAGATGGACGAGCAGTACTTC.

This clonotype was observed many times. This chain links TRBV29-1 with TRBJ2-5, with 12 bases lining up with TRBD2. The CDR3 totals 14 residues. V gave up 6 bases and J gave up 5 bases; unmatched junction bases: 7. Germline CDR1 and CDR2: SQVTM and ANQGSEA. CDR3 nucleotides: TGCAGCGTCCGACTAGCGGGAGTGAGTGAGACCCAGTACTTC. Amino acid sequence: CSVRLAGVSETQYF.

The rearrangement joins TRBV2 to TRBJ2-3; the match to TRBD2 covers 13 bases. CDR1 and CDR2 from the germline V gene are SNHLY and FYNNEI. The V gene end was trimmed by 5 bases and the J gene end by 1 base; junction bases not matched to a gene: 6. The CDR3 extends over 17 amino acids. The CDR3 region has the DNA TGTGCCAGCAGTCGTGGGACTAGCGGGACCCGCACAGATACGCAGTATTTT. Residues: CASSRGTSGTRTDTQYF. The full variable domain, its missing parts supplied by reference TRBV2 and TRBJ2-3, is EPEVTQTPSHQVTQMGQEVILRCVPISNHLYFYWYRQILGQKVEFLVSFYNNEISEKSEIFDDQFSVERPDGSNFTLKIRSTKLEDSAMYFCASSRGTSGTRTDTQYFGPGTRLTVL.

In its sample, this clonotype was seen many times. The rearrangement uses TRBV28 and TRBJ2-7, with D uncertain. CDR3 length: 15 amino acids. Trimming took off 2 bases at V and 2 bases at J, with 13 bases between the two ends. Per the germline V gene, CDR1 is MDHEN and CDR2 is SYDVKM. In nucleotides, the CDR3 is TGTGCCAGCAGTTTAAGATTTGAGGCTCCCTACGAGCAGTACTTC. Amino acid sequence: CASSLRFEAPYEQYF. Full variable domain (remainder filled in from reference TRBV28 and TRBJ2-7): DVKVTQSSRYLVKRTGEKVFLECVQDMDHENMFWYRQDPGLGLRLIYFSYDVKMKEKGDIPEGYSVSREKKERFSLILESASTNQTSMYLCASSLRFEAPYEQYFGPGTRLTVT.

The rearrangement links TRBV7-2 to TRBJ2-5; no reliable D call. This CDR3 contains 14 residues. Germline V gene sequence: CDR1 SGHTA, CDR2 FQGNSA. V lost 5 bases and J 5 bases, leaving 15 bases between the germline ends. CDR3 in DNA: TGTGCCAGCAGCCCAACGGGTGGGTGGGAGACCCAGTACTTC. Translated, it gives CASSPTGGWETQYF. The whole variable domain, remainder taken from reference TRBV7-2 and TRBJ2-5, is GAGVSQSPSNKVTEKGKDVELRCDPISGHTALYWYRQSLGQGLEFLIYFQGNSAPDKSGLPSDRFSAERTGGSVSTLTIQRTQQEDSAVYLCASSPTGGWETQYFGPGTRLLVL.

This clonotype was found many times. V gene TRBV20-1 combines with J gene TRBJ2-5; 12 bases line up with TRBD2. CDR1 and CDR2 (germline): DFQATT, SNEGSKA (reference sequence). V was pared by 5 bases and J by 1 base, with 8 bases of the junction left unmatched. This CDR3 region has 16 residues. The CDR3 nucleotides are TGCAGTGCTTTCCAGACTAGCGGGGGATCCCAAGAGACCCAGTACTTC. Protein: CSAFQTSGGSQETQYF.

This clonotype was recorded many times. The chain recombines TRBV11-2 with TRBJ1-1; 9 bases map to TRBD1. The V and J ends lost 3 bases and 0 bases, in that order; junction bases with no gene match: 5. This CDR3 spans 16 amino acids. The V gene's germline CDR1 is SGHAT and CDR2 FQNNGV. This CDR3 is CASSFRDRAMNTEAFF. CDR3 nucleotides: TGTGCCAGCAGCTTCCGGGACAGGGCCATGAACACTGAAGCTTTCTTT.

A few counts support this clonotype. The rearrangement joins TRBV12-3 or TRBV12-4 to TRBJ2-2; D assignment may be TRBD1 or TRBD2 (6 bases each). V dropped 5 bases and J dropped 2 bases, with 12 bases sitting between them. The length of the CDR3 is 15 residues. The CDR3 sequence is CASSPGAHNTGELFF. The CDR3 region has the DNA TGTGCCAGCAGTCCGGGGGCTCACAACACCGGGGAGCTGTTTTTT.

This clonotype was seen many times. For the CDR3, the DNA is TGTGCCAGCAGCCCACATCACGGGACCCTCAACACTGAAGCTTTCTTT. Its protein product is CASSPHHGTLNTEAFF. The chain joins TRBV7-3 to TRBJ1-1, with D possibly being TRBD1 (5 bases). The CDR3 loop spans 16 amino acids. V was shortened by 5 bases and J by 2 bases, with 18 bases between the two germline ends. Germline values: CDR1 SGHTA, CDR2 FQGTGA.

V usage is TRBV5-1 and J usage is TRBJ1-1; TRBD1 might be the D (5 bases). This CDR3 region has 16 residues. Germline assignment: CDR1 SGHRS and CDR2 YFSETQ. Deletions cut 5 bases from V and 1 base from J, with 18 bases between. The CDR3 spells CASSPTGGSGNTEAFF. DNA for the CDR3: TGCGCCAGCAGTCCAACGGGGGGATCGGGGAACACTGAAGCTTTCTTT.

The chain employs TRBV18 and TRBJ1-5, with unresolved D. V lost 3 bases to trimming and J lost 6 bases, with 9 bases between them. Per germline, CDR1 KGHSH and CDR2 LQKENI. The CDR3 is made up of 13 amino acids. The CDR3 coding sequence is TGTGCCAGCTCACCGGCCGAGGGTCAGCCCCAGCATTTT. Protein sequence: CASSPAEGQPQHF.

This clonotype was detected ten times or more. CDR3 in amino acids: CASTPPGVRNTEAFF. Here the CDR3 DNA reads TGTGCCAGCACCCCGCCCGGGGTACGGAACACTGAAGCTTTCTTT. The chain combines TRBV7-9 with TRBJ1-1; D gene uncertain. Germline CDR1 reads SEHNR; CDR2 reads FQNEAQ (reference sequence). V was cut by 7 bases and J by 1 base, with 16 bases left in between. CDR3 length equals 15 residues.

In its sample, this clonotype was seen many times. The rearrangement joins TRBV27 to TRBJ1-5; D is unclear. The germline V gene has CDR1 MNHEY and CDR2 SMNVEV (reference sequence). CDR3 length: 14 amino acids. V lost 4 bases and J lost 2, with 9 bases in between. For the CDR3, the DNA is TGTGCCAGCAGTTCGGCCGGCGGCAATCAGCCCCAGCATTTT. It encodes CASSSAGGNQPQHF.

Only a few counts were recorded for this clonotype. The V and J genes are TRBV30 and TRBJ1-1; D is unresolved. The germline CDR1 and CDR2 sequences are GTSNPN and SVGIG (reference sequence). V lost 0 bases and J 6 bases, leaving 17 bases between the germline ends. This CDR3 comprises 15 residues. The CDR3 DNA follows: TGTGCCTGGAGTGTACGGAGTCCCGGGTGGCCTGAAGCTTTCTTT. Translating gives CAWSVRSPGWPEAFF.

This clonotype was observed at least ten times. CDR3 in amino acids: CASSFRTEGMAEAFF. CDR3 nucleotides: TGTGCCAGCAGTTTCCGGACAGAGGGGATGGCTGAAGCTTTCTTT. The chain is built from TRBV6-5 and TRBJ1-1; tentatively, D is TRBD1 (6 bases). Germline V gene sequence: CDR1 MNHEY, CDR2 SVGAGI. The CDR3 extends over 15 amino acids. Trimming shortened V by 4 bases and J by 6 bases, and 18 bases separated the two germline ends.

This clonotype came up many times. The rearrangement links TRBV12-3 or TRBV12-4 to TRBJ1-2; D remains unclear. CDR3 length equals 11 residues. V lost 6 bases and J lost 7, with 9 bases in between. CDR3 residues: CASSKAGGYTF. In DNA, the CDR3 is TGTGCCAGCAGCAAAGCGGGTGGCTACACCTTC.